This entry lists 4 T cell receptor beta chains sequenced from one sample in a study of blood T cell repertoires in COVID-19. Libraries were prepared by immunoSEQ multiplex PCR; TCRdb keeps only in-frame clonotypes and omits some of them. This table holds tens of thousands of clones, more than 85% found once. Specimen: peripheral blood. The receptor set was obtained from a man in his sixties with acute or convalescent COVID-19.

This clone was seen more than once but under ten times. The V call is TRBV28, the J call TRBJ1-3; 10 bases line up with TRBD1. Germline V gene sequence: CDR1 MDHEN, CDR2 SYDVKM. This CDR3 comprises 16 residues. The trim removed 5 bases at V and 6 bases at J, leaving 10 bases unmatched. DNA of the CDR3: TGTGCCAGCAGTACCACCGGGACAGGGGAGGAAAACACCATATATTTT. This codes for CASSTTGTGEENTIYF.

V usage is TRBV7-3 and J usage is TRBJ2-1, with 11 bases lining up with TRBD2. This CDR3 has 16 residues. V shed 5 bases and J 0 bases; nucleotides not matched to a gene: 3. Germline assignment: CDR1 SGHTA and CDR2 FQGTGA. The CDR3 loop reads CASSTTSGTSYNEQFF. DNA for the CDR3: TGTGCCAGCAGCACGACTAGCGGGACCTCCTACAATGAGCAGTTCTTC.

V gene TRBV7-9 combines with J gene TRBJ1-1; the D gene is possibly TRBD1 (5 bases). V was shortened by 1 base and J by 3 bases, with 12 bases between the two germline ends. The length of the CDR3 is 15 residues. Germline CDR1 is SEHNR and CDR2 is FQNEAQ (reference sequence). This CDR3 reads CASSLGSGSDTEAFF. Written as DNA, the CDR3 is TGTGCCAGCAGCTTAGGATCAGGGTCAGACACTGAAGCTTTCTTT.

The chain employs TRBV29-1 and TRBJ2-2; 7 nucleotides agree with TRBD1. CDR1 is SQVTM, CDR2 ANQGSEA, per germline. This CDR3 spans 15 amino acids. J was trimmed by 0 bases and V by 4 bases; bases with no gene match: 5. CDR3 in DNA: TGCAGCGTTGCCCGGGACAGCTCGAACACCGGGGAGCTGTTTTTT. This sequence encodes CSVARDSSNTGELFF.